This paragraph covers one T cell receptor (beta chain) sequence. Its antigen specificity is not known. Base qualities are not provided; no much larger clone lies one nucleotide away. TCRbeta CDR3 regions were amplified from genomic DNA by means of the immunoSEQ Assay, a bias-controlled multiplex PCR. Processing in the source paper ran as follows. The number of nucleated cells in each sample was estimated by amplification of reference gene primers within the assay. Sequence reads were collapsed and filtered to measure the absolute abundance of every unique TCRbeta CDR3 rearrangement. For each sample, productive Simpson clonality was calculated as the square root of Simpson's diversity index over productive rearrangements. TCRdb retrieved this table from immuneACCESS and kept in-frame rearrangements only. Not all clones are present; in checked studies, unresolved V genes account for under half, and no reason is known for the remainder. The DNA gave D and trimming, while V, J and clone size come from that table. In all, the sample holds 200,000 to 300,000 clones, and around 88% of those were seen once. Roughly 3% of the sample lies in the top ten.

A second Seattle source provided samples from volunteer blood donors who had recovered from COVID-19. The collaborating institutions used their own protocols to collect whole blood in K2EDTA tubes. For TCRbeta analysis, collaborators shipped samples in one of three forms: frozen whole blood, isolated PBMCs, or DNA extracted from either of those sample types. Trimming removed 1 base from V and 4 bases from J, leaving 10 bases between the germline ends. Spanning cysteine to phenylalanine, the CDR3 consists of 14 amino acids. The retained sequence is limited to the CDR3, 42 bases, with the frame set at the first base. From the germline V gene (reference sequence), CDR1 is LNHDA and CDR2 is SQIVND. The sample is drawn from a study of blood T cell repertoires in COVID-19 (dated by TCRdb to about 2020). Context from the whole study: Samples from collaborators originated in the United States, Italy and Spain and spanned both the acute and convalescent phases of COVID-19. The material from the prospective study consisted of cDNA or gDNA derived from T cells, B-cell-depleted T cells, or PBMCs. The dataset comprised deeply sampled blood TCRbeta repertoires from subjects exposed to, actively infected with, or recovered from COVID-19. A freely available public database, intended as a resource for researchers studying the immune response to SARS-CoV-2, is where the repertoires were released. The samples were drawn from two sources: the first 160 participants of the ongoing ImmuneRACE study, and over 1,000 subjects contributed by 6 global collaborators. A de-identified subject ID, COVID-19 status, age in years and sex were almost always included in the sample metadata. Where HLA class I and class II types were available, the types were taken from metadata supplied by the sample provider, not from assay-based typing. Results the study describes overall, beyond this receptor: The quantity of clinical and demographic metadata differed by source and by participant and was supplied without curation.

Material: peripheral blood. The TCR originated in a woman younger than 45 who had recovered from COVID-19. The chain was built from TRBV19 and TRBJ1-2; tentative D gene TRBD1, with 6 bases matching. The nucleotide sequence is given as TGTGCCAGTAGTATAGGGACAGATTCCTATGGCTACACCTTC. Its amino acids are CASSIGTDSYGYTF.